A selection of T cell receptor beta chains follows, all from one sample in a study of blood T cell repertoires in COVID-19. This table comes from immunoSEQ multiplex PCR, and its TCRdb copy is limited to in-frame clones, with some not included. The repertoire holds about 410,000 clones, 89% seen once, with roughly 1.4% in the top ten. The sequenced sample consisted of peripheral blood. Receptor source: a woman aged 35 to 49 with COVID-19, enrolled during active disease. Both conserved end residues are part of each CDR3. Each record gives: J gene, clone size, V gene, D gene, CDR3 DNA, CDR3 protein. A D gene is named only where the DNA matches it firmly. Only some rows state a clone size, as once, few, many or a class for expanded clones.

TRBJ1-4 . TRBV4-2 . TGTGCCAGCAGCCAAGGGACAGCCCCTCCTAATGAAAAACTGTTTTTT CASSQGTAPPNEKLFF
TRBJ1-1 . TRBV6-1 . TGTGCCAGCAGTGACAGGGCCGAAGAAACTGAAGCTTTCTTT CASSDRAEETEAFF
TRBJ1-3 . TRBV7-2 TRBD1 TGTGCCAGCAGCTTACAGGGGGCGACTGGAAACACCATATATTTT CASSLQGATGNTIYF
TRBJ2-5 once TRBV29-1 TRBD2 TGCAGCGTTGCAGCGGTAGCGGGAGGCCCCCCTCAAGAGACCCAGTACTTC CSVAAVAGGPPQETQYF
TRBJ2-3 once TRBV30 TRBD2 TGTGCCTGGAGTAACGGGGGGTCCGATACGCAGTATTTT CAWSNGGSDTQYF
TRBJ2-2 . TRBV5-1 . TGCGCCAGCAGCTACCCGGGACAGAACACCGGGGAGCTGTTTTTT CASSYPGQNTGELFF
TRBJ2-3 . TRBV11-2 TRBD2 TGTGCCAGCAGCTTAGGACTAGCGGACACAGATACGCAGTATTTT CASSLGLADTDTQYF
TRBJ2-1 . TRBV5-1 TRBD1 TGCGCCAGCAGCGGAACCGGGACAGGGTTGAGTGAGCAGTTCTTC CASSGTGTGLSEQFF
TRBJ1-5 . TRBV7-9 TRBD1 TGTGCCAGCAGCTCAGACAGGGATGGCCAGCCCCAGCATTTT CASSSDRDGQPQHF
TRBJ1-1 . TRBV6-6 . TGTGCCAGCAGTTACGACAGTGCTAACACTGAAGCTTTCTTT CASSYDSANTEAFF
TRBJ2-7 . TRBV4-3 . TGCGCCAGCAGCCAAGATGGCGGGACAGGGTTTAGCGGGAGAACCTACGAGCAGTACTTC CASSQDGGTGFSGRTYEQYF
TRBJ1-2 . TRBV11-2 TRBD1 TGTGCCAGCAGCTTAGCAGGGGGCTATGGCTACACCTTC CASSLAGGYGYTF
TRBJ1-1 . TRBV5-1 . TGCGCCAGCAGCTCCTTGGGGCAAACTGAAGCTTTCTTT CASSSLGQTEAFF
TRBJ2-2 . TRBV23-1 TRBD1 TGCGCCATACCGTACGTCGACAGGGGGAACACCGGGGAGCTGTTTTTT CAIPYVDRGNTGELFF
TRBJ1-6 . TRBV14 . TGTGCCAGCAGCCTCCTAAGTGGTTCACCCCTCCACTTT CASSLLSGSPLHF
TRBJ1-1 . TRBV30 TRBD1 TGTGCCTGGAGTCCACAGGGGTTTGAAGCTTTCTTT CAWSPQGFEAFF
TRBJ1-1 . TRBV6-6 . TGTAGTACCAGGGTGAACACTGAAGCTTTCTTT CSTRVNTEAFF
TRBJ1-2 . TRBV5-1 . TGCGCCAGCAGCTCGGACACCTACTATGGCTACACCTTC CASSSDTYYGYTF
TRBJ1-1 . TRBV4-3 . TGCGCCAGCAGCCAAGGGTGGTTTGGAGGGGAAGGGAACACTGAAGCTTTCTTT CASSQGWFGGEGNTEAFF
TRBJ1-3 . TRBV6-5 . TGTGCCAGCAGTTACTGGGGGCTGAGGGGAAACACCATATATTTT CASSYWGLRGNTIYF
TRBJ1-2 once TRBV29-1 . TGCAGCGTTGACGATGGCTACACCTTC CSVDDGYTF
TRBJ1-3 . TRBV5-1 TRBD1 TGCGCCAGCAGCTTACAGGGGCTATGGAGCTCTGGAAACACCATATATTTT CASSLQGLWSSGNTIYF
TRBJ2-5 once TRBV30 TRBD1 TGTGCCTGGACCCGGACAGGGGGCTGGGGAGAGACCCAGTACTTC CAWTRTGGWGETQYF
TRBJ1-1 . TRBV28 . TGTGCCAGCAGGCAGGGCAGCCGTTGGGATTTCTTT CASRQGSRWDFF